Listed below are T cell receptor beta chains from one sample, sequenced in a study of control samples from healthy donors and cancer patients. Libraries were prepared by immunoSEQ multiplex PCR; TCRdb keeps only in-frame clonotypes and omits some of them. The sample holds 100,000 to 150,000 clones, 80% to 95% seen once. The sequenced sample consisted of blood. The receptors were sampled from a man between 40 and 49 years old in good health. CDR3s include the opening cysteine and the closing phenylalanine or tryptophan. D genes are given only for firm matches. A clone size is listed for some rows: how often the clone was seen (once, few, many), or a class if it is expanded.

J,V,size,D,CDR3,DNA
TRBJ1-1,TRBV5-1,once,.,CASSFDGGNTEAFF,TGCGCCAGCAGCTTCGACGGGGGAAACACTGAAGCTTTCTTT
TRBJ2-7,TRBV5-1,few,TRBD2,CASSWGAGGTYEQYF,TGCGCCAGCAGCTGGGGAGCGGGGGGCACCTACGAGCAGTACTTC
TRBJ1-6,TRBV5-8,.,.,CASSFGRQNSYNSPLHF,TGTGCCAGCAGCTTTGGGAGACAAAACTCCTATAATTCACCCCTCCACTTT
TRBJ1-4,TRBV18,.,.,CASSPAGEKLFF,TGTGCCAGCTCACCGGCCGGTGAAAAACTGTTTTTT
TRBJ1-2,TRBV18,.,.,CASTLGQRSGGYTF,TGTGCCAGCACCCTGGGCCAGAGATCGGGGGGCTACACCTTC
TRBJ1-1,TRBV28,.,.,CASNTGMNTEAFF,TGTGCCAGCAATACAGGGATGAACACTGAAGCTTTCTTT
TRBJ1-1,TRBV19,.,.,CASSIRGAAFF,TGTGCCAGTAGTATTCGGGGGGCAGCTTTCTTT
TRBJ1-1,TRBV10-1,.,.,CASSERALNTEAFF,TGCGCCAGCAGTGAGAGAGCCTTGAACACTGAAGCTTTCTTT
TRBJ1-1,TRBV20-1,.,.,CSASPVTNTEAFF,TGCAGTGCTAGTCCAGTAACGAACACTGAAGCTTTCTTT
TRBJ1-1,TRBV5-1,.,TRBD1,CASSRDRNTEAFF,TGCGCCAGCAGCAGGGACAGAAACACTGAAGCTTTCTTT
TRBJ2-2,TRBV7-9,.,.,CAGGHPNTGELFF,TGTGCCGGAGGACACCCGAACACCGGGGAGCTGTTTTTT
TRBJ1-4,TRBV5-1,once,TRBD1,CASSPLVGTGYEKLFF,TGCGCCAGCAGCCCCCTAGTTGGGACAGGGTATGAAAAACTGTTTTTT
TRBJ2-7,TRBV5-5,.,.,CASSPGGGAYEQYF,TGTGCCAGCAGCCCGGGAGGGGGCGCTTACGAGCAGTACTTC
TRBJ2-3,TRBV5-4,.,TRBD1,CASSTGTGTDTQYF,TGTGCCAGCAGCACAGGGACAGGCACAGATACGCAGTATTTT
TRBJ2-6,TRBV9,.,.,CASSVGHSSGANVLTF,TGTGCCAGCAGCGTAGGTCACAGCTCTGGGGCCAACGTCCTGACTTTC
TRBJ2-5,TRBV9,.,TRBD1,CASSSSGTGRETQYF,TGTGCCAGCAGCTCCTCCGGGACAGGGAGAGAGACCCAGTACTTC
TRBJ2-7,TRBV12-3/TRBV12-4,.,TRBD1,CASSHGTGDEQYF,TGTGCCAGCAGCCACGGGACAGGGGACGAGCAGTACTTC
TRBJ2-7,TRBV7-2,.,TRBD2,CASSLVPLAGGSHEQYF,TGTGCCAGCAGCTTAGTCCCACTAGCGGGGGGCTCTCACGAGCAGTACTTC
TRBJ2-1,TRBV7-9,.,TRBD1,CASSPPGGRGEEQFF,TGTGCCAGCAGCCCGCCAGGGGGCAGGGGGGAGGAGCAGTTCTTC
TRBJ2-3,TRBV2,.,.,CASSAEGAFADTQYF,TGTGCCAGCAGTGCGGAGGGGGCTTTTGCAGATACGCAGTATTTT
TRBJ1-5,TRBV28,once,.,CASSTNRRGSNQPQHF,TGTGCCAGCAGTACCAATCGCCGGGGCAGCAATCAGCCCCAGCATTTT
TRBJ2-7,TRBV21-1,.,.,CASSLRDREPYEQYF,TGTGCCAGCAGCCTCCGGGACAGGGAGCCCTACGAGCAGTACTTC
TRBJ1-5,TRBV19,.,.,CASSKDGNQPQHF,TGTGCCAGTAGTAAGGACGGAAATCAGCCCCAGCATTTT
TRBJ2-1,TRBV13,.,TRBD2,CASSQSSGGTFSNEQFF,TGTGCCAGCAGCCAGTCTAGCGGGGGGACTTTTAGCAATGAGCAGTTCTTC
TRBJ2-1,TRBV5-6,.,TRBD1,CASSFWDRYNEQFF,TGTGCCAGCAGCTTTTGGGACAGGTACAATGAGCAGTTCTTC
TRBJ1-5,TRBV7-2,.,TRBD1,CASSLAGGSNQPQHF,TGTGCCAGCAGCTTAGCAGGGGGCAGCAATCAGCCCCAGCATTTT
TRBJ2-1,TRBV7-9,.,.,CASSLGYDNEQFF,TGTGCCAGCAGCTTAGGGTACGACAATGAGCAGTTCTTC
TRBJ2-3,TRBV5-4,once,TRBD2,CASSFKRGSTDTQYF,TGTGCCAGCAGCTTTAAGCGGGGGAGCACAGATACGCAGTATTTT
TRBJ1-1,TRBV6-4,.,.,CASSRDGGLTEAFF,TGTGCCAGCAGCCGGGACGGAGGTCTCACTGAAGCTTTCTTT
TRBJ1-4,TRBV2,.,.,CAERRGINEKLFF,TGTGCCGAGAGGAGAGGGATTAATGAAAAACTGTTTTTT
TRBJ1-4,TRBV6-5,.,TRBD1,CASSYIGTGVEKLFF,TGTGCCAGCAGTTATATTGGTACAGGGGTCGAAAAACTGTTTTTT
TRBJ1-5,TRBV19,few,.,CASNRQGQPQHF,TGTGCCAGTAATCGGCAGGGGCAGCCCCAGCATTTT
TRBJ2-7,TRBV7-9,few,.,CASSRQGSEEQYF,TGTGCCAGCAGCCGTCAAGGGTCGGAAGAGCAGTACTTC
TRBJ1-1,TRBV7-3,.,.,CASSLGQMRSEAFF,TGTGCCAGCAGCTTAGGACAGATGAGGTCTGAAGCTTTCTTT
TRBJ2-4,TRBV23-1,.,.,CASSQSPPELAKNIQYF,TGCGCCAGCAGTCAATCCCCCCCTGAACTAGCCAAAAACATTCAGTACTTC
TRBJ1-5,TRBV7-2,.,.,CASSPGGGERNQPQHF,TGTGCCAGCAGCCCGGGCGGGGGGGAAAGGAATCAGCCCCAGCATTTT
TRBJ2-5,TRBV12-3/TRBV12-4,.,.,CASSLRQATTQYF,TGTGCCAGCAGTTTGAGGCAGGCTACGACCCAGTACTTC
TRBJ2-7,TRBV4-2,.,TRBD2,CASSQVAGGPYEQYF,TGTGCCAGCAGCCAAGTAGCGGGGGGGCCCTACGAGCAGTACTTC
TRBJ1-4,TRBV19,.,.,CASSIPPPDSATNEKLFF,TGTGCCAGTAGTATCCCACCCCCCGACTCTGCAACTAATGAAAAACTGTTTTTT
TRBJ1-3,TRBV18,.,.,CASSPDGSSGNTIYF,TGTGCCAGCTCACCAGACGGTTCTTCTGGAAACACCATATATTTT
TRBJ2-7,TRBV29-1,.,.,CSVEYVGRGAYEQYF,TGCAGCGTTGAGTACGTTGGACGTGGAGCTTACGAGCAGTACTTC
TRBJ1-1,TRBV12-5,.,.,CASGLGDGSMNTEAFF,TGTGCTAGTGGTTTGGGAGACGGTAGCATGAACACTGAAGCTTTCTTT
TRBJ1-1,TRBV7-9,.,.,CASSLEIGTLFRNTEAFF,TGTGCCAGCAGCTTAGAAATTGGGACGTTATTCAGGAACACTGAAGCTTTCTTT
TRBJ2-3,TRBV18,.,.,CASSPGWTDTQYF,TGTGCCAGCTCACCAGGGTGGACAGATACGCAGTATTTT
TRBJ1-4,TRBV2,.,TRBD1,CASSDRTGDEKLFF,TGTGCCAGCAGTGATCGAACAGGGGATGAAAAACTGTTTTTT
TRBJ2-7,TRBV3-1/TRBV3-2,.,TRBD1,CASSPAAGGGYEQYF,TGTGCCAGCAGCCCCGCCGCAGGGGGCGGCTACGAGCAGTACTTC
TRBJ1-5,TRBV2,.,.,CAGKRDNNQPQHF,TGTGCCGGAAAGCGGGACAACAATCAGCCCCAGCATTTT
TRBJ2-7,TRBV29-1,.,.,CSVEIGSSPHEQYF,TGCAGCGTTGAAATAGGGTCAAGTCCGCACGAGCAGTACTTC
TRBJ2-3,TRBV5-1,.,TRBD2,CASSWKSGGTDTQYF,TGCGCCAGCAGCTGGAAGAGCGGGGGCACAGATACGCAGTATTTT
TRBJ2-3,TRBV5-1,.,TRBD1,CASSLDRGGTDTQYF,TGCGCCAGCAGCTTGGACAGGGGCGGCACAGATACGCAGTATTTT
TRBJ1-2,TRBV19,.,.,CASSEAGKNYGYTF,TGTGCCAGTAGTGAGGCAGGGAAGAACTATGGCTACACCTTC
TRBJ1-5,TRBV3-1/TRBV3-2,.,.,CASSQGVRGNQPQHF,TGTGCCAGCAGCCAAGGAGTGCGGGGAAATCAGCCCCAGCATTTT
TRBJ1-2,TRBV28,.,TRBD1,CASSRTGQPYGYTF,TGTGCCAGCAGCCGGACAGGGCAGCCATATGGCTACACCTTC
TRBJ2-7,TRBV27,.,TRBD2,CASSSGWAVGGFEQYF,TGTGCCAGCAGTTCGGGCTGGGCGGTGGGGGGGTTCGAGCAGTACTTC
TRBJ2-7,TRBV5-1,.,.,CASSLKGPYEQYF,TGCGCCAGCAGCTTGAAGGGACCCTACGAGCAGTACTTC
TRBJ2-5,TRBV25-1,.,TRBD1,CASSAGTGIQETQYF,TGTGCCAGCAGCGCCGGGACAGGGATACAAGAGACCCAGTACTTC
TRBJ1-5,TRBV19,.,.,CATSAGTGQPQHF,TGTGCCACCTCGGCAGGGACGGGCCAGCCCCAGCATTTT
TRBJ2-3,TRBV9,.,TRBD2,CASSVASGGSTDTQYF,TGTGCCAGCAGCGTAGCTAGCGGGGGCAGCACAGATACGCAGTATTTT